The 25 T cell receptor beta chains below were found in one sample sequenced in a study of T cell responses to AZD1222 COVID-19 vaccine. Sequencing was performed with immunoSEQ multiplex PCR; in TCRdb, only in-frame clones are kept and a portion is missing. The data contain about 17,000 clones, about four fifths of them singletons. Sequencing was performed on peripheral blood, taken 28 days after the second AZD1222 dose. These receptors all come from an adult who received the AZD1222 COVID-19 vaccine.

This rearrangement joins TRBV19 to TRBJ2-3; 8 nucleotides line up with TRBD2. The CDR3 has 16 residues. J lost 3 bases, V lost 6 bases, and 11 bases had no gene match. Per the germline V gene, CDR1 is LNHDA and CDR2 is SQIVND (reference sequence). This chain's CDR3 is CASSLRESGGTDTQYF. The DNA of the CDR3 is TGTGCCAGTAGCCTTAGGGAGAGCGGGGGAACAGATACGCAGTATTTT. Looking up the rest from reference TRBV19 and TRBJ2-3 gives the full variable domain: DGGITQSPKYLFRKEGQNVTLSCEQNLNHDAMYWYRQDPGQGLRLIYYSQIVNDFQKGDIAEGYSVSREKKESFPLTVTSAQKNPTAFYLCASSLRESGGTDTQYFGPGTRLTVL.

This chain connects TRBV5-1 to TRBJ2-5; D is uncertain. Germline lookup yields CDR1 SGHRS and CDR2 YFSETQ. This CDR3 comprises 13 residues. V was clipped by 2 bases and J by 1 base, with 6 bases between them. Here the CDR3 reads CASSFAAQETQYF. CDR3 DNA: TGCGCCAGCAGCTTCGCCGCCCAAGAGACCCAGTACTTC. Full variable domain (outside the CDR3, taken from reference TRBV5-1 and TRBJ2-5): KAGVTQTPRYLIKTRGQQVTLSCSPISGHRSVSWYQQTPGQGLQFLFEYFSETQRNKGNFPGRFSGRQFSNSRSEMNVSTLELGDSALYLCASSFAAQETQYFGPGTRLLVL.

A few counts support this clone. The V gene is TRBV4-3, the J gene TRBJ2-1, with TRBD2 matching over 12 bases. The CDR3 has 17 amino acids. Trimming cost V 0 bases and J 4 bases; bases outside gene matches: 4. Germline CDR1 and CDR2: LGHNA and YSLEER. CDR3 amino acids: CASSQDRTSGVYNEQFF. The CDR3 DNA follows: TGCGCCAGCAGCCAAGACAGGACTAGCGGGGTTTACAATGAGCAGTTCTTC.

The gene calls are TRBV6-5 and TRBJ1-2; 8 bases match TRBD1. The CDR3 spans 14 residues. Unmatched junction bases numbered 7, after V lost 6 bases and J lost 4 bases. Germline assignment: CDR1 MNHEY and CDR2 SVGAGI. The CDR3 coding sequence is TGTGCCAGCAGAGGGACAGGTGGCACCTATGGCTACACCTTC. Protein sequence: CASRGTGGTYGYTF.

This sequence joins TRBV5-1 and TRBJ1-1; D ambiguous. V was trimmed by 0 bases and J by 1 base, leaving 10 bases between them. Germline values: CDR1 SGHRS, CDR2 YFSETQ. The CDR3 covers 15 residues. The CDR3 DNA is TGCGCCAGCAGCTTGGTTTCTGTGGGGAACACTGAAGCTTTCTTT. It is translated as CASSLVSVGNTEAFF.

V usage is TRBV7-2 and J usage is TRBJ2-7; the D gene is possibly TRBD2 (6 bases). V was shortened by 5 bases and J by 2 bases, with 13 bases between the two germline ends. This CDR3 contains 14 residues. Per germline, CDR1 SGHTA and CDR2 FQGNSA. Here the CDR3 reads CASSRDSTAYEQYF. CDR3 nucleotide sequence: TGTGCCAGCAGCCGGGACTCCACCGCCTACGAGCAGTACTTC.

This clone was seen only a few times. The CDR3 region has the DNA TGCGCCAGCACCATAGCGGGGCCTCGTGGCGAGCAGTACTTC. Its protein is CASTIAGPRGEQYF. The rearrangement links TRBV5-1 to TRBJ2-7, with TRBD2 matching over 8 bases. The CDR3 covers 14 residues. The ends lost 6 bases at V and 6 bases at J; junction bases unmatched: 11. Germline V gives CDR1 SGHRS, CDR2 YFSETQ.

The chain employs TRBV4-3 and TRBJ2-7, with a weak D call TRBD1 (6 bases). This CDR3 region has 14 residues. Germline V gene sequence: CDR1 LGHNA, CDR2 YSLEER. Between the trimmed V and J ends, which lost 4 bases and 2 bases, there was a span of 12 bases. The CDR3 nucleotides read TGCGCCAGCAGCCCTCGAGAGGGGGCCTACGAGCAGTACTTC. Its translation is CASSPREGAYEQYF.

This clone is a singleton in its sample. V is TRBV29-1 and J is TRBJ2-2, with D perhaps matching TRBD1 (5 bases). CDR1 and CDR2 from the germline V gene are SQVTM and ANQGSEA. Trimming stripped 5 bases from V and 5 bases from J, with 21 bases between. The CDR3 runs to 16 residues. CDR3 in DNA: TGCAGCGTTCTTCTAAGGGGCGGAAAAGGGACCGGGGAGCTGTTTTTT. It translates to CSVLLRGGKGTGELFF.

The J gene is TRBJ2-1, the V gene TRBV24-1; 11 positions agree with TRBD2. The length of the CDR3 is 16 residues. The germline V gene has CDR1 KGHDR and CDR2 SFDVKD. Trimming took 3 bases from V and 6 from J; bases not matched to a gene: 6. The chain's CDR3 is CATSDRLAGGGNEQFF. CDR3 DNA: TGTGCCACCAGTGATCGTCTAGCGGGGGGTGGCAATGAGCAGTTCTTC.

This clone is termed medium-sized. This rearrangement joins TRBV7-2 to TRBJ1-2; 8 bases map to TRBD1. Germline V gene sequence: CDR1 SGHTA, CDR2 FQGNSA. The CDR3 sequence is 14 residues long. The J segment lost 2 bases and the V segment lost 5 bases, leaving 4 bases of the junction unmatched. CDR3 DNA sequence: TGTGCCAGCAGCCCCCGGGACAGGAACTATGGCTACACCTTC. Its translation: CASSPRDRNYGYTF.

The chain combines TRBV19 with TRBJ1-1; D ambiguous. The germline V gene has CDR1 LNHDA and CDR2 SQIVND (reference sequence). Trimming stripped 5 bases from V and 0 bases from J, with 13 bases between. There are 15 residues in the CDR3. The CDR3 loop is CASSPLDIMNTEAFF. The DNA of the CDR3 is TGTGCCAGTAGTCCCCTTGACATTATGAACACTGAAGCTTTCTTT.

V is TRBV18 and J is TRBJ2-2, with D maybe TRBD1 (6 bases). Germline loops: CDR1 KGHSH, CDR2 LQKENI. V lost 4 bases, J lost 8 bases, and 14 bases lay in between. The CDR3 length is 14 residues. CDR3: CASSLLQGVGELFF. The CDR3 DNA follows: TGTGCCAGCTCACTTCTACAGGGAGTTGGGGAGCTGTTTTTT.

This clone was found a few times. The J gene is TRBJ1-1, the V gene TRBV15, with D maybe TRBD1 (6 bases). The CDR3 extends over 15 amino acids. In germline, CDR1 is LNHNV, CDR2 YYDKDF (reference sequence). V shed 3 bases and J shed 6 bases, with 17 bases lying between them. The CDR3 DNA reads TGTGCCACCAGCAGCGGCGGTGGGGGGCTCGCTGAAGCTTTCTTT. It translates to CATSSGGGGLAEAFF.

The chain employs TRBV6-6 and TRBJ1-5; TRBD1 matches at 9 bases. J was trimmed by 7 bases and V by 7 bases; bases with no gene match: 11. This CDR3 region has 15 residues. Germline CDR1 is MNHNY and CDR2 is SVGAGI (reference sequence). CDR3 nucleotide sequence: TGTGCCAGCACCACACCGGGACAGGGCGGCCAGCCCCAGCATTTT. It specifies CASTTPGQGGQPQHF.

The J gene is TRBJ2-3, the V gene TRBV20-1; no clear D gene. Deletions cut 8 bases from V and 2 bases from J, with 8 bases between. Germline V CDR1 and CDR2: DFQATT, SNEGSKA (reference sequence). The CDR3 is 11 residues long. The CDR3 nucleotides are TGCAGTCCCCCGTTCACAGATACGCAGTATTTT. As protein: CSPPFTDTQYF.

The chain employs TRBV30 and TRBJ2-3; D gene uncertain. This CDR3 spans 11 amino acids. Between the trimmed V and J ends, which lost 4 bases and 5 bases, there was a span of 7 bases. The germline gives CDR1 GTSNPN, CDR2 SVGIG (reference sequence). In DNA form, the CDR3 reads TGTGCCTGGACCGCGGTAGATACGCAGTATTTT. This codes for CAWTAVDTQYF.

The CDR3 spells CATRAGHYSNQPQHF. The CDR3, as DNA: TGTGCCACCCGCGCGGGACACTATAGCAATCAGCCCCAGCATTTT. The J gene is TRBJ1-5, the V gene TRBV19; maybe TRBD1 (6 bases). CDR1 and CDR2 (germline): LNHDA, SQIVND (reference sequence). The CDR3 loop spans 15 amino acids. V dropped 10 bases and J dropped 0 bases, with 16 bases sitting between them.

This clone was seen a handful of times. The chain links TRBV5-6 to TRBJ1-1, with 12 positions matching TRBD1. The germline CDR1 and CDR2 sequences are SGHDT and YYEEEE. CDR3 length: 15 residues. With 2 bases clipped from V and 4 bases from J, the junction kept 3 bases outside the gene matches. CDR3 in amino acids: CASSFRDRGPTEAFF. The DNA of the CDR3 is TGTGCCAGCAGCTTCCGGGACAGGGGGCCCACTGAAGCTTTCTTT.

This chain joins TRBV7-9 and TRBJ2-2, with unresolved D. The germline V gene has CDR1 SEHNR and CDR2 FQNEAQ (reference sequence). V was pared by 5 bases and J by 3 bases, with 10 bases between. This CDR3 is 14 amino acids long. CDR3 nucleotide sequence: TGTGCCAGCAGCGACGCCGGACACACCGGGGAGCTGTTTTTT. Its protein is CASSDAGHTGELFF.

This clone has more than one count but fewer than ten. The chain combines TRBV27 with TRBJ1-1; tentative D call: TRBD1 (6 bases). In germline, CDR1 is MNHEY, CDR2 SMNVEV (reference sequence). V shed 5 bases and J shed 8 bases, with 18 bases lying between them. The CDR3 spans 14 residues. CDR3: CASSVQGPRGEAFF. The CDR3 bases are TGTGCCAGCAGTGTACAGGGCCCGCGAGGCGAAGCTTTCTTT.

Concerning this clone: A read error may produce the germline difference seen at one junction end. CDR3 DNA sequence: TGTGCTAGCAGCTTAGCGCGGAGCGGGGGGCCCCACGGGGAGCTGTTTTTT. This sequence encodes CASSLARSGGPHGELFF. This rearrangement joins TRBV7-7 to TRBJ2-2, with 9 nucleotides matching TRBD2. The length of the CDR3 is 17 residues. Germline V gene lookup returns CDR1 SSHAT and CDR2 FNYEAQ (reference sequence). Filled out from reference TRBV7-7 and TRBJ2-2, the complete variable domain reads GAGVSQSPRYKVTKRGQDVTLRCDPISSHATLYWYQQALGQGPEFLTYFNYEAQPDKSGLPSDRFSAERPEGSISTLTIQRTEQRDSAMYRCASSLARSGGPHGELFFGEGSRLTVL.

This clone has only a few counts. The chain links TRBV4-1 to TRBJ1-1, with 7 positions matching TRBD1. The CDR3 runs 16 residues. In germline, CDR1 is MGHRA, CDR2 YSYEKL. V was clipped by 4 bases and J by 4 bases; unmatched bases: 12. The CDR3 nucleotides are TGCGCCAGCAGCCTACGACAGGGCTTAGGAGGCACTGAAGCTTTCTTT. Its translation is CASSLRQGLGGTEAFF.

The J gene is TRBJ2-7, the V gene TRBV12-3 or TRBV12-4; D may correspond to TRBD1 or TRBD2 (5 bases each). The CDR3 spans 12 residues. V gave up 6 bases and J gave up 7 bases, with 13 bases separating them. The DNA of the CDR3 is TGTGCCAGCAGCCCGGGGCGGTGGGAGCAGTACTTC. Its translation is CASSPGRWEQYF.

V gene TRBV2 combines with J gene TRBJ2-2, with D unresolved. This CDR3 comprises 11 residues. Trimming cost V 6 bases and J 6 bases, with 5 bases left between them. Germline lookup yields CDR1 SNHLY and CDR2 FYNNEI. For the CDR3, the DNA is TGTGCCAGCAGCTGGGCCGGGGAGCTGTTTTTT. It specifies CASSWAGELFF.